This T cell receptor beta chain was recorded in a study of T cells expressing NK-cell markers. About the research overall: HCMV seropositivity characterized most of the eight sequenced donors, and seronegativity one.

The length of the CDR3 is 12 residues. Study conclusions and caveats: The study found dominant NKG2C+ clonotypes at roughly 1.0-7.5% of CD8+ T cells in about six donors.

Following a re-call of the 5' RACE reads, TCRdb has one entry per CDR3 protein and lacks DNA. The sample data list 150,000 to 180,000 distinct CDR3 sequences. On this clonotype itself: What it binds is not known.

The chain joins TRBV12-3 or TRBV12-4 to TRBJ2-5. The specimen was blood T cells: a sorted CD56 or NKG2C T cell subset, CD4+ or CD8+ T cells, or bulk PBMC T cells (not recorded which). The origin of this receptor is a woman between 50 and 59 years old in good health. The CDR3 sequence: CASSVVGETQYF.